The 30 T cell receptor beta chains reported below all come from one sample, sequenced in a study of blood T cell repertoires in COVID-19. Produced via immunoSEQ multiplex PCR; TCRdb's table is partial and in-frame only. Among fewer than 300,000 clones listed, 85% to 90% were seen once. The specimen sequenced was peripheral blood. The source of these receptors is a man aged 30 to 39 with acute or convalescent COVID-19.

The gene calls are TRBV30 and TRBJ1-2, with D unclear. Germline V CDR1 and CDR2: GTSNPN, SVGIG (reference sequence). The CDR3 loop spans 11 amino acids. With 3 bases removed from V and 7 bases from J, the gap between germline ends came to 9 bases. DNA for the CDR3: TGTGCCTGGAGCCACAGTACTGGCTACACCTTC. It is translated as CAWSHSTGYTF.

The chain is built from TRBV15 and TRBJ2-4; possibly TRBD1 for D (6 bases). Germline CDR1 is LNHNV and CDR2 is YYDKDF (reference sequence). Trimming stripped 0 bases from V and 6 bases from J, with 12 bases between. This CDR3 spans 15 amino acids. DNA for the CDR3: TGTGCCACCAGCAGAGACCCCCAGACAGGAAACATTCAGTACTTC. Residues: CATSRDPQTGNIQYF. The entire variable domain, with the rest obtained from reference TRBV15 and TRBJ2-4, is as follows: DAMVIQNPRYQVTQFGKPVTLSCSQTLNHNVMYWYQQKSSQAPKLLFHYYDKDFNNEADTPDNFQSRRPNTSFCFLDIRSPGLGDTAMYLCATSRDPQTGNIQYFGAGTRLSVL.

This chain links TRBV10-3 with TRBJ2-2; 11 bases match TRBD1. Germline V gives CDR1 ENHRY, CDR2 SYGVKD. The trim removed 7 bases at V and 7 bases at J, leaving 5 bases unmatched. The CDR3 length is 14 residues. The DNA of the CDR3 is TGTGCCATCATGGGACAGGGGGTTGGCGGGGAGCTGTTTTTT. It is translated as CAIMGQGVGGELFF.

This clone was counted between two and nine times. J is TRBJ1-2 and V is TRBV18; TRBD1 aligns across 8 bases. V was clipped by 1 base and J by 6 bases; unmatched bases: 4. Germline V lookup: CDR1 KGHSH, CDR2 LQKENI. CDR3 length equals 14 residues. CDR3 sequence: CASSPQDRAHGYTF. CDR3 bases: TGTGCCAGCTCACCACAGGACAGGGCGCATGGCTACACCTTC.

This clone was seen only a few times. The chain has TRBV5-5 and TRBJ1-5; 8 nucleotides agree with TRBD1. CDR1 SGHKS and CDR2 YYEKEE come from the germline V gene (reference sequence). V shed 1 base, J shed 6 bases, and the junction held 6 bases outside the gene matches. The CDR3 is made up of 15 amino acids. The CDR3 bases are TGTGCCAGCAGCTTGAGTCAGGGGGCGCCTCAGCCCCAGCATTTT. It yields the protein CASSLSQGAPQPQHF.

The chain is built from TRBV7-8 and TRBJ2-5, with 11 bases aligning to TRBD2. This CDR3 contains 16 residues. Germline V CDR1 and CDR2: SGHVS, FQNEAQ. V was clipped by 5 bases and J by 2 bases; unmatched bases: 7. CDR3 sequence reads: CASSQVIAGGQETQYF. In DNA, the CDR3 is TGTGCCAGCAGCCAAGTGATAGCGGGGGGGCAAGAGACCCAGTACTTC.

The V gene is TRBV5-1, the J gene TRBJ2-1, with 8 bases matching TRBD1. The CDR3 covers 16 residues. CDR1 and CDR2 (germline): SGHRS, YFSETQ. V trimming: 1 base; J trimming: 8 bases; junction bases outside the gene matches: 11. CDR3 loop: CASSLIIGTGVHEQFF. CDR3 sequence (DNA): TGCGCCAGCAGCTTGATAATTGGGACAGGAGTCCATGAGCAGTTCTTC.

A remark on this clone: Other DNA sequences in the sample encode the same CDR3. The chain recombines TRBV27 with TRBJ1-1; tentatively, D is TRBD1 (5 bases). The CDR3 extends over 12 amino acids. V was pared by 8 bases and J by 1 base, with 8 bases between. Germline lookup yields CDR1 MNHEY and CDR2 SMNVEV (reference sequence). In DNA, the CDR3 is TGTGCCAGCGGCAGGGAGAACACTGAAGCTTTCTTT. Its translation is CASGRENTEAFF.

The chain couples TRBV30 to TRBJ1-5; possible D gene TRBD1, 5 bases. Germline CDR1 GTSNPN, CDR2 SVGIG (reference sequence). CDR3 size: 17 residues. V was clipped by 0 bases and J by 3 bases, with 18 bases between them. CDR3 residues: CAWSVERSGRNNQPQHF. The CDR3, as DNA: TGTGCCTGGAGTGTAGAACGATCAGGGAGGAACAATCAGCCCCAGCATTTT.

The rearrangement links TRBV30 to TRBJ2-1; maybe TRBD2 (6 bases). Deletions cut 0 bases from V and 12 bases from J, with 12 bases between. The CDR3 is 12 amino acids. The V gene's germline CDR1 is GTSNPN and CDR2 SVGIG (reference sequence). The CDR3 DNA is TGTGCCTGGAGTGTTCCGGCGGGGCGGCAGTTCTTC. Residues: CAWSVPAGRQFF.

The chain is built from TRBV18 and TRBJ2-3, with D perhaps TRBD1 (5 bases). CDR1 and CDR2 (germline): KGHSH, LQKENI. There are 13 residues in the CDR3. V lost 3 bases and J 10 bases, leaving 14 bases between the germline ends. The CDR3 spells CASSPFQGDAQYF. The CDR3 region has the DNA TGTGCCAGCTCACCCTTTCAGGGTGATGCGCAGTATTTT.

The rearrangement joins TRBV28 to TRBJ1-2; 11 bases fit TRBD1. The CDR3 covers 17 residues. V dropped 4 bases and J dropped 7; count of bases not matched to a gene: 14. The V gene's germline CDR1 is MDHEN and CDR2 SYDVKM. The CDR3 DNA reads TGTGCCAGCAGTTCCACCGGGACAGGGGGTCAAATTGGTGGCTACACCTTC. As protein: CASSSTGTGGQIGGYTF.

The V and J genes are TRBV10-3 and TRBJ2-3; D remains unclear. The CDR3 runs to 16 residues. Germline V CDR1 and CDR2: ENHRY, SYGVKD. V was pared by 3 bases and J by 0 bases, with 13 bases between. CDR3 in amino acids: CAISDPGKASTDTQYF. The CDR3 DNA follows: TGTGCCATCAGTGATCCGGGTAAAGCTAGCACAGATACGCAGTATTTT.

J is TRBJ1-5 and V is TRBV18, with D perhaps matching TRBD1 (5 bases). Germline loops: CDR1 KGHSH, CDR2 LQKENI. V lost 5 bases and J 4 bases, leaving 15 bases between the germline ends. The CDR3 runs 15 residues. CDR3 sequence: CASSSQPGGNQPQHF. CDR3 DNA: TGTGCCAGCTCATCTCAGCCCGGGGGAAATCAGCCCCAGCATTTT.

A remark on this clone: Mismatch with germline at one junction end may stem from a read error. CDR3 bases: TGTGCCAGCAGTTTATTACGACGTGGGGACAATTTT. This gives the protein CASSLLRRGDNF. The V call is TRBV28, the J call TRBJ2-3, with D possibly matching TRBD1 (6 bases). Germline loops: CDR1 MDHEN, CDR2 SYDVKM. The CDR3 has 12 amino acids. The entire variable domain, with the rest obtained from reference TRBV28 and TRBJ2-3, is as follows: DVKVTQSSRYLVKRTGEKVFLECVQDMDHENMFWYRQDPGLGLRLIYFSYDVKMKEKGDIPEGYSVSREKKERFSLILESASTNQTSMYLCASSLLRRGDNFGPGTRLTVL.

The sample holds one count of this clone. V is TRBV10-2 and J is TRBJ2-7; D is perhaps TRBD2 (5 bases). The ends were cut back, 7 bases at V and 6 bases at J, with 10 bases in the middle. The CDR3 length is 11 residues. The germline V gene has CDR1 WSHSY and CDR2 SAAADI. CDR3 sequence (DNA): TGCGCCAGCACCGCCGGGGTCGAGCAGTACTTC. Protein: CASTAGVEQYF.

This clone was seen only a few times. This chain links TRBV7-8 with TRBJ2-1; 10 positions agree with TRBD2. The junction had 5 bases not matched to a gene; V was cut back by 2 bases and J by 7 bases. Germline CDR1 SGHVS, CDR2 FQNEAQ. The CDR3 sequence is 15 residues long. CDR3 region: CASSLIVLAGNEQFF. The CDR3 DNA follows: TGTGCCAGCAGCTTAATTGTACTAGCGGGAAATGAGCAGTTCTTC.

In its sample, this clone was seen once. This rearrangement joins TRBV27 to TRBJ1-2; D perhaps matches TRBD1 (6 bases). This CDR3 region has 13 residues. CDR1 is MNHEY and CDR2 is SMNVEV in the germline V gene (reference sequence). Trimming removed 2 bases at V and 7 bases at J, with 11 bases between. The CDR3 DNA reads TGTGCCAGCAGTTTACTACAGGGTCGTGGCTACACCTTC. Amino acids: CASSLLQGRGYTF.

The chain couples TRBV6-1 to TRBJ1-3; a possible D gene is TRBD1 (5 bases). Germline assignment: CDR1 MNHNS and CDR2 SASEGT. Deletions cut 7 bases from V and 0 bases from J, with 10 bases between. The CDR3 contains 14 residues. The CDR3 is CASNLGDSGNTIYF. Here the CDR3 DNA reads TGTGCCAGCAATTTAGGGGACTCTGGAAACACCATATATTTT.

Comment on this clone: Other nucleotide sequences in the sample specify the same CDR3. The V call is TRBV18, the J call TRBJ1-6, with no clear D. Germline values: CDR1 KGHSH, CDR2 LQKENI. Trimming left V 2 bases short and J 7 bases short, with 3 bases between. This CDR3 region has 12 residues. CDR3 sequence reads: CASSPSNSPLHF. The CDR3, as DNA: TGTGCCAGCTCACCAAGCAATTCACCCCTCCACTTT.

This chain links TRBV9 with TRBJ2-1, with TRBD1 matching over 8 bases. Per germline, CDR1 SGDLS and CDR2 YYNGEE. The CDR3 is 14 amino acids. V lost 3 bases, J lost 10 bases, and 9 bases stayed unmatched. The CDR3, as DNA: TGTGCCAGCAGCGCCCCCGCGACAGGGGACGAGCAGTTCTTC. This translates into CASSAPATGDEQFF.

The chain carries TRBV5-1 and TRBJ2-7; 14 bases line up with TRBD2. This CDR3 contains 17 residues. Germline CDR1 and CDR2: SGHRS and YFSETQ. V gave up 4 bases and J gave up 3 bases; unmatched junction bases: 9. In DNA, the CDR3 is TGCGCCAGCAGCGTGACCCGGACTAGCGGGAGGTTCTACGAGCAGTACTTC. Its translation: CASSVTRTSGRFYEQYF.

This clone has a handful of counts. The chain carries TRBV7-9 and TRBJ1-1; D is uncertain. Trimming took off 0 bases at V and 4 bases at J, with 6 bases between the two ends. Germline-derived CDR1 and CDR2 are SEHNR and FQNEAQ (reference sequence). The CDR3 totals 13 residues. The CDR3 DNA reads as TGTGCCAGCAGCTTAGCGTCTGTCACTGAAGCTTTCTTT. Residues: CASSLASVTEAFF. Full variable domain (rest looked up from reference TRBV7-9 and TRBJ1-1): DTGVSQNPRHKITKRGQNVTFRCDPISEHNRLYWYRQTLGQGPEFLTYFQNEAQLEKSRLLSDRFSAERPKGSFSTLEIQRTEQGDSAMYLCASSLASVTEAFFGQGTRLTVV.

This clone appeared once. V usage is TRBV28 and J usage is TRBJ1-3; no definite D call. The CDR3 length is 13 residues. V lost 6 bases to trimming and J lost 0 bases, with 6 bases between them. From germline, CDR1 is MDHEN and CDR2 SYDVKM. As DNA, the CDR3 is TGTGCCAGCAGGGCTTACTCTGGAAACACCATATATTTT. It translates to CASRAYSGNTIYF.

The gene calls are TRBV3-1 (or the pseudogene TRBV3-2) and TRBJ1-1; tentatively, D is TRBD1 (6 bases). Germline CDR1 reads LGHDT; CDR2 reads YNNKEL (reference sequence). V was cut by 4 bases and J by 7 bases, with 16 bases left in between. The CDR3 contains 14 residues. CDR3 bases: TGTGCCAGCAGCCCTGGGACATCCATGGGTGAAGCTTTCTTT. This gives the protein CASSPGTSMGEAFF.

The V gene is TRBV28, the J gene TRBJ2-5; D not resolved. V gave up 3 bases and J gave up 2 bases, with 7 bases separating them. Germline CDR1 reads MDHEN; CDR2 reads SYDVKM. This CDR3 has 13 residues. This CDR3 reads CASSFRWQETQYF. The CDR3 region has the DNA TGTGCCAGCAGTTTCCGGTGGCAAGAGACCCAGTACTTC.

The gene calls are TRBV28 and TRBJ1-5; 7 bases align to TRBD1. Trimming removed 6 bases from V and 0 bases from J; junction bases left unmatched: 5. The length of the CDR3 is 15 residues. CDR1 and CDR2 (germline): MDHEN, SYDVKM. The DNA of the CDR3 is TGTGCCAGCAGCAGGGGGGTCTATAGCAATCAGCCCCAGCATTTT. This sequence encodes CASSRGVYSNQPQHF.

V is TRBV4-1 and J is TRBJ2-7; 9 bases line up with TRBD1. Germline CDR1 reads MGHRA; CDR2 reads YSYEKL. V shed 3 bases and J 5 bases; nucleotides not matched to a gene: 11. This CDR3 is 16 amino acids long. The CDR3 DNA is TGCGCCAGCAGCCACGTCGGGACAGGGTTAAAGGACGAGCAGTACTTC. It yields the protein CASSHVGTGLKDEQYF.

The rearrangement joins TRBV5-5 to TRBJ1-1; the D is unclear. V was cut by 3 bases and J by 1 base, with 7 bases left in between. CDR3 length equals 13 residues. Per germline, CDR1 SGHKS and CDR2 YYEKEE (reference sequence). CDR3 nucleotide sequence: TGTGCCAGCAGCTCGGACTGGAACACTGAAGCTTTCTTT. Translating it yields CASSSDWNTEAFF.

The V gene is TRBV30, the J gene TRBJ1-5; D not resolved. The germline V gene has CDR1 GTSNPN and CDR2 SVGIG (reference sequence). This CDR3 comprises 12 residues. V lost 0 bases, J lost 5 bases, and 5 bases lay in between. The CDR3 loop is CAWSVLDQPQHF. CDR3 coding DNA: TGTGCCTGGAGTGTACTGGATCAGCCCCAGCATTTT.